This TCR beta chain was profiled in a study of cytomegalovirus exposure and HLA in healthy donors. This clone was counted a few times. The study ran its PCR with 60 Vbeta and 13 Jbeta primers. Assay: immunoSEQ multiplex PCR; the TCRdb copy retains only in-frame clones and omits some. The sample includes approximately 160,000 clones, more than 75% of them seen just once. Sequenced: PBMCs. The source is a girl aged 10 to 17 in good health and CMV-seropositive.

CDR3 sequence reads: CASSPGLAGVHTDTQYF. The DNA for the CDR3 is TGTGCCAGCAGCCCCGGACTAGCGGGAGTTCACACAGATACGCAGTATTTT. The rearrangement joins TRBV5-4 to TRBJ2-3; 13 positions agree with TRBD2. Per the germline V gene, CDR1 is SGHNT and CDR2 is YYREEE (reference sequence). This CDR3 is 17 amino acids long. Germline trimming cut 4 bases from V and 2 bases from J; bases unmatched to any gene: 7.